This TCR beta chain comes out of a study of T cells in Graves' hyperthyroidism and ophthalmopathy. Diagnosis relied on clinical symptoms, serum thyroxine and TRAb, thyroid ultrasound and orbital computed tomography. The PBMCs were taken from around 10 ml of fresh peripheral blood. Trimming cost V 2 bases and J 7 bases, with 24 bases left between them. This CDR3 spans 16 amino acids. CDR1 is DFQATT and CDR2 is SNEGSKA in the germline V gene (reference sequence). The CDR3 regions of TCR beta were amplified from RNA transcripts. When the TCR CDR3 underwent first-round RT-PCR, the HTBI primer set was used. In TCRdb, the multiplex PCR reads were re-called with MiXCR into one record per CDR3 protein. Of some 350,000 distinct CDR3 sequences listed, 15% to 17% are singletons.

The material sequenced was blood. This chain joins TRBV20-1 and TRBJ2-7, with a weak D call TRBD2 (5 bases). The TCR comes from a woman in her late teens or twenties with Graves' hyperthyroidism that later progressed to Graves' ophthalmopathy. Written as DNA, the CDR3 is TGCAGTGCTAGATCCCGGACTCGACTCACCCTACGAGAGCAGTACTTC. Translated, it gives CSARSRTRLTLREQYF.